These 3 T cell receptor beta chains originate from one sample sequenced in a study of T cell changes during pregnancy in multiple sclerosis. Produced via immunoSEQ multiplex PCR; TCRdb's table is partial and in-frame only. The sample has approximately 27,000 clones; more than 80% are singletons. The input for sequencing was CD4+ T cells from peripheral blood mononuclear cells, taken in the first trimester of pregnancy. All receptors derive from a female donor with multiple sclerosis, enrolled in a pregnancy study.

The chain employs TRBV2 and TRBJ1-1, with D possibly being TRBD1 (6 bases). The ends were cut back, 8 bases at V and 1 base at J, with 14 bases in the middle. In germline, CDR1 is SNHLY, CDR2 FYNNEI. The CDR3 has 14 residues. The CDR3 DNA follows: TGTGCCAGCTATCGACAGGACACGAACACTGAAGCTTTCTTT. It codes for CASYRQDTNTEAFF.

The V gene is TRBV7-9, the J gene TRBJ1-1, with unresolved D. The V gene's germline CDR1 is SEHNR and CDR2 FQNEAQ (reference sequence). V lost 4 bases and J lost 0, with 9 bases in between. The CDR3 is 14 residues long. CDR3 in DNA: TGTGCCAGCAGCTCCGACTACTTGAACACTGAAGCTTTCTTT. Its translation: CASSSDYLNTEAFF.

This sequence joins TRBV7-2 and TRBJ2-7, with D uncertain. Germline values: CDR1 SGHTA, CDR2 FQGNSA. Trimming cost V 5 bases and J 3 bases, with 5 bases left between them. The CDR3 extends over 11 amino acids. CDR3 DNA: TGTGCCAGCAGCATAAACTACGAGCAGTACTTC. Protein product: CASSINYEQYF.